This TCR beta chain was recovered during a study of T cells after yellow fever vaccination (dated 2019 in TCRdb). Some background on the complete study: Libraries from fractions with low cell numbers were prepared with the SMART-Seq v4 Ultra Low Input RNA kit. Two healthy male donors made up the cohort, one aged 18 to 29 years and the other aged 30 to 39 years. Bulk PBMC replicates and cell subsets were isolated from blood drawn at multiple timepoints before and after both primary and secondary immunization. To follow T-cell clones before and after both primary and booster YFV17D yellow fever vaccination, bulk TCR alpha and beta repertoires underwent longitudinal sequencing. The investigation overall reported the following: A small share of clonotypes occurred in both CD4 and CD8 compartments, likely arising from convergent recombination. The secondary T-cell response was weaker than the primary response but faster, peaking on day 5 instead of day 15. Most clones expanded after primary vaccination were re-detected after the booster (almost 97% of CD4 and 80% to 90% of CD8), suggesting broad memory maintenance. Computational filtering was required because FACS-sorted repertoires could contain abundant contaminating clonotypes from the bulk population. Because only two donors were included in the study, the extent to which the findings can be generalized is limited.

The sample's treatment or condition label, in plain terms: live attenuated yellow fever vaccine strain. At every blood-draw timepoint, two biological replicates of bulk PBMCs were collected. A standard Ficoll-Paque protocol was used to isolate PBMCs from peripheral blood. TriZol was used to extract RNA from bulk PBMCs, CD4 and CD8 fractions, and dextramer-positive and dextramer-negative fractions. V loses 7 bases of germline sequence and J loses 4 bases, and the interval between the two ends is 15 bases. Per the germline V gene (reference sequence), WNHNN is the CDR1 and SYGVQD is the CDR2. Including cysteine and phenylalanine, the CDR3 has 14 amino acids. Only CDR3 DNA remains: 42 bases, in frame from the first base. TCR cDNA was made using 5'RACE template switching, a step that added a universal primer site and unique molecular identifiers. Priming of cDNA synthesis was performed from both the TCR alpha and TCR beta constant segments. Library amplification used two PCR steps, and the second PCR step added sample barcodes and sequencing adapters. Libraries were sequenced on Illumina HiSeq 2500 (2x100 bp) or NovaSeq (2x150 bp). Regarding the original processing steps: MIGEC was used to demultiplex reads and collapse the reads into UMI consensus sequences, and MiXCR was used for V(D)J alignment. Vaccine-responding clonotypes were identified with edgeR using replicate PBMC samples, with FDR below 0.01 and a log2 fold change above 5 up to day 15 being required. Each bulk clonotype was labeled CD4 or CD8 based on which sequenced repertoire, CD4 or CD8, contained the clonotype at higher abundance. TCRdb cleaned the public reads at Q25 with fastp, built clones with MiXCR and kept in-frame beta chains. Under each unique CDR3 protein, matching rows form one entry showing the most common genes and DNA. TCRdb's processing, not the authors', yielded these V and J calls. The sample table lists around 590,000 distinct CDR3 sequences, 12% of them with a count of one. Under 15% of the sample is in the top ten clones.

In the case of this clonotype: Its specific antigen is unknown. No base quality information exists; no much larger clone differs at one position.

The rearranged chain carries TRBV10-1 and TRBJ2-3, with a tentative D gene TRBD2 over 6 matching bases. The origin of this receptor is a man aged 25-45 years who received the YFV17D yellow fever vaccine. The sample was PBMCs, taken on the day of the yellow fever booster vaccination. The CDR3 protein is CASTPLAMADTQYF. The DNA sequence is given as TGCGCCAGCACGCCCCTAGCGATGGCAGATACGCAGTATTTT.